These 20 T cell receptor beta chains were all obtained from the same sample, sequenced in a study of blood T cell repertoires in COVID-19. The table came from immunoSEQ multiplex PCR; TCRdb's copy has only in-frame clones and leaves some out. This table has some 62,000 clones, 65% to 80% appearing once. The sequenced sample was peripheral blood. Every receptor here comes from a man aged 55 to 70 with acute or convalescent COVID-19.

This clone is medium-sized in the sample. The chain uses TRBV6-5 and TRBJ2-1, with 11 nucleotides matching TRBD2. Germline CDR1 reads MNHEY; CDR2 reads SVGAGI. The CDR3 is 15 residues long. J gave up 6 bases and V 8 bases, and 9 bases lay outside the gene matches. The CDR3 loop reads CASGLSGRAGNEQFF. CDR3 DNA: TGTGCCAGCGGACTTAGCGGGAGGGCGGGCAATGAGCAGTTCTTC.

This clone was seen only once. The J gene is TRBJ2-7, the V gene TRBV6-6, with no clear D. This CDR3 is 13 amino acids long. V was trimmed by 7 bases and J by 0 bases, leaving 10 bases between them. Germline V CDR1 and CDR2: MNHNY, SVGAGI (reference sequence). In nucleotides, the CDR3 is TGTGCCAGCACTAGACCCAGCTCCTACGAGCAGTACTTC. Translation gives CASTRPSSYEQYF.

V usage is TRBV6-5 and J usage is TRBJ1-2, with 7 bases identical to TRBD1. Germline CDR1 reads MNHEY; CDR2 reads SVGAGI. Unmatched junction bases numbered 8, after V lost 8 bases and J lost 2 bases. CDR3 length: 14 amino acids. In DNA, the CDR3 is TGTGCCAGCCGCGACAGGGTTGAGAACTATGGCTACACCTTC. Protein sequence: CASRDRVENYGYTF.

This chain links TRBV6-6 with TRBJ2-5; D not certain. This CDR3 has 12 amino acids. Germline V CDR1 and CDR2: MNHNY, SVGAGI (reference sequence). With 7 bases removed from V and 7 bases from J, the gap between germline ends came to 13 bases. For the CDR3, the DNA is TGTGCCAGCAACAGAGACGTGGGGACCCAGTACTTC. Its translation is CASNRDVGTQYF.

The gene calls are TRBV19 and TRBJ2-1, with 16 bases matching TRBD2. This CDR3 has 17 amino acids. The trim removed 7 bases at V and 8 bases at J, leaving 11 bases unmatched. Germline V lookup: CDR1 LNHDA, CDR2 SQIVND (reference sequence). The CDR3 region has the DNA TGTGCCAGTACCCGCACGGGACTAGCGGGAGGGAGGGATGAGCAGTTCTTC. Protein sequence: CASTRTGLAGGRDEQFF.

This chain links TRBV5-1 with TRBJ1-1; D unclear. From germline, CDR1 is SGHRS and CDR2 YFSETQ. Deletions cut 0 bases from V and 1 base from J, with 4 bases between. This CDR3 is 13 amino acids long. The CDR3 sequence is CASSLAENTEAFF. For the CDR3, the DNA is TGCGCCAGCAGCTTGGCAGAGAACACTGAAGCTTTCTTT.

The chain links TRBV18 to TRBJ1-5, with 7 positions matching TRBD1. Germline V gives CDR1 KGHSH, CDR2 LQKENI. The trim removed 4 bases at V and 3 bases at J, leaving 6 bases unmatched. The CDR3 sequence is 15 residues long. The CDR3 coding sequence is TGTGCCAGCTCACAGGGGGCGCTTAACAATCAGCCCCAGCATTTT. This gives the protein CASSQGALNNQPQHF.

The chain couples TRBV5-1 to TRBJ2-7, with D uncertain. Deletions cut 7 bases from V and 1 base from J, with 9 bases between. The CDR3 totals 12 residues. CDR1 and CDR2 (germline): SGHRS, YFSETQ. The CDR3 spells CASARVSYEQYF. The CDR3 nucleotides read TGCGCCAGCGCCCGGGTTTCCTACGAGCAGTACTTC.

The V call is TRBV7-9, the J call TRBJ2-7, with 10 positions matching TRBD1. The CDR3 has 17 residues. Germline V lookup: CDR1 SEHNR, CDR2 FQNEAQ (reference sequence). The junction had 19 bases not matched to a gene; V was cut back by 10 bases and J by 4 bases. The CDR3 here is CATWDRGVWGQVYEQYF. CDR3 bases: TGTGCCACTTGGGACAGGGGAGTTTGGGGGCAAGTATACGAGCAGTACTTC.

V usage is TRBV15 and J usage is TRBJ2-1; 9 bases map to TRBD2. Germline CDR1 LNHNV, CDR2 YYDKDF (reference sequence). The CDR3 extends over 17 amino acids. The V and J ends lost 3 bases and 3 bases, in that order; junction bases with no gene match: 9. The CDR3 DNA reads TGTGCCACCAGCAGGGTACCGCGGGAGGGTCGCTACAATGAGCAGTTCTTC. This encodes CATSRVPREGRYNEQFF. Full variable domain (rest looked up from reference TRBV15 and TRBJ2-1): DAMVIQNPRYQVTQFGKPVTLSCSQTLNHNVMYWYQQKSSQAPKLLFHYYDKDFNNEADTPDNFQSRRPNTSFCFLDIRSPGLGDTAMYLCATSRVPREGRYNEQFFGPGTRLTVL.

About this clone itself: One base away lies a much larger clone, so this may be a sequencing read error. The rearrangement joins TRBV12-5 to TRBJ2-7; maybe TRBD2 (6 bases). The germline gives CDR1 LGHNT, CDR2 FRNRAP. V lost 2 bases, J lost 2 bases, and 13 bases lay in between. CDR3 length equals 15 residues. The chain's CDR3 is CASGLLRDFPYEQYF. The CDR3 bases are TGTGCTAGTGGTTTGCTTCGGGACTTCCCCTACGAGCAGTACTTC.

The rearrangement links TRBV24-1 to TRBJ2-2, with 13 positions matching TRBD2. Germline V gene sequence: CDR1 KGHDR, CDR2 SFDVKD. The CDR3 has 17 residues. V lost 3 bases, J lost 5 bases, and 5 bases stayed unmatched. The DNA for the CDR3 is TGTGCCACCAGTGATCCCGGACTAGCGGGAGTGACCGGGGAGCTGTTTTTT. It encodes CATSDPGLAGVTGELFF.

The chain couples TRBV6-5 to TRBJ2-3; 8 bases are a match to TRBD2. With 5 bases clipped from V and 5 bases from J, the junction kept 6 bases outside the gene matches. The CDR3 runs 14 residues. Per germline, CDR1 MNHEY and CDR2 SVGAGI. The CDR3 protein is CASSPGGSRDTQYF. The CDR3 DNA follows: TGTGCCAGCAGTCCGGGGGGGTCAAGAGATACGCAGTATTTT.

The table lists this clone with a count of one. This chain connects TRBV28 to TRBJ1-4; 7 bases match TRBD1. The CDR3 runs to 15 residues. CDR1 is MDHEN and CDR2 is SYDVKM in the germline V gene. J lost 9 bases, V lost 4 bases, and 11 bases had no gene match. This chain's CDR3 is CASSSPQGILKKLFF. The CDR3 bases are TGTGCCAGCAGTTCGCCACAGGGGATTCTGAAAAAACTGTTTTTT.

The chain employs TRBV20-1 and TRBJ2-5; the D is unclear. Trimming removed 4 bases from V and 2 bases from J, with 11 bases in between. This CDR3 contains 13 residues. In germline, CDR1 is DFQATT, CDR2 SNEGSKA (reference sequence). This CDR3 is CSAIDSIQETQYF. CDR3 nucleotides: TGCAGTGCTATTGACTCTATACAAGAGACCCAGTACTTC.

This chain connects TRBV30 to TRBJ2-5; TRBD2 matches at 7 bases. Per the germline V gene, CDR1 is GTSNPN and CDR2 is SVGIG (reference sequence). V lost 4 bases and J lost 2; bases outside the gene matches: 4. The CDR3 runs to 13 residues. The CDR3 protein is CAWITAGQETQYF. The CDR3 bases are TGTGCCTGGATAACAGCGGGGCAAGAGACCCAGTACTTC.

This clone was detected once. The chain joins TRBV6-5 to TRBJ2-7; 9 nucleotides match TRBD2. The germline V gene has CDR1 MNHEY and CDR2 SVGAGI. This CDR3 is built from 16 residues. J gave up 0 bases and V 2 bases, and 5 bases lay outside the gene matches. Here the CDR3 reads CASSYLTSGGSYEQYF. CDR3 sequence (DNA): TGTGCCAGCAGTTACCTGACTAGCGGAGGCTCCTACGAGCAGTACTTC.

CDR3 amino acids: CASSFGQGDYEQYF. The CDR3, as DNA: TGTGCCAGCAGTTTTGGACAGGGCGATTACGAGCAGTACTTC. This chain links TRBV27 with TRBJ2-7, with 8 bases matching TRBD1. The V segment lost 3 bases and the J segment 4 bases; nucleotides outside the gene matches: 5. The length of the CDR3 is 14 residues. Germline V gene data show CDR1 as MNHEY and CDR2 as SMNVEV (reference sequence).

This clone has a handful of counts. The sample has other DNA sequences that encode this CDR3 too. The CDR3, as DNA: TGTGCCAGCAGCGTAGATCAGGGGGCGAAAGAGACCCAGTACTTC. This encodes CASSVDQGAKETQYF. The V and J genes are TRBV9 and TRBJ2-5, with 8 bases that match TRBD1. After removal of 0 bases from V and 3 bases from J, the junction contained 4 bases not matched to a gene. The length of the CDR3 is 15 residues. Germline values: CDR1 SGDLS, CDR2 YYNGEE. The variable domain in full, with the rest retrieved from reference TRBV9 and TRBJ2-5, is DSGVTQTPKHLITATGQRVTLRCSPRSGDLSVYWYQQSLDQGLQFLIQYYNGEERAKGNILERFSAQQFPDLHSELNLSSLELGDSALYFCASSVDQGAKETQYFGPGTRLLVL.

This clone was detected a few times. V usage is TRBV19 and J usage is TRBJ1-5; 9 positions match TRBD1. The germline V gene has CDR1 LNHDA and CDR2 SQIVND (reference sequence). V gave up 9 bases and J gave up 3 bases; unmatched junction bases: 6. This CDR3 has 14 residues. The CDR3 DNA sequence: TGTGCCAGCCGGGACAGGGATTACAATCAGCCCCAGCATTTT. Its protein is CASRDRDYNQPQHF.